This T cell receptor (beta chain) was obtained from a study of blood T cell repertoires in COVID-19. Measured with immunoSEQ multiplex PCR; TCRdb has only the in-frame clones, and not every one. This table holds 100,000 to 150,000 clones, roughly 87% found once. The CDR3 is 15 amino acids. Germline-derived CDR1 and CDR2 are SGHRS and YFSETQ. After removal of 4 bases from V and 0 bases from J, the junction contained 6 bases not matched to a gene. The sequence was collected from a man older than 75 with active or convalescent COVID-19. The sequencing sample was made of peripheral blood. This rearrangement joins TRBV5-1 to TRBJ2-5; TRBD1 aligns across 7 bases. The CDR3: CASSPMGQYQETQYF. As DNA, the CDR3 is TGCGCCAGCAGCCCAATGGGACAGTACCAAGAGACCCAGTACTTC.